These 18 T cell receptor beta chains share one sample of origin, sequenced in a study of shared clonotypes between healthy human individuals. The assay was immunoSEQ multiplex PCR, and TCRdb's table has in-frame clones only and misses some. The sample has around 2.5 million clones; under 95% are singletons. Sequenced sample: naive CD4+ T cells from PBMCs. Subset meaning: CD45RA+ positively selected. These receptors were collected from a young man in good health. Some clones in this sample may be carry-over from other donors' samples.

This rearrangement joins TRBV7-2 to TRBJ2-1; 15 bases map to TRBD2. The CDR3 has 18 residues. Trimming took 7 bases from V and 7 from J; bases not matched to a gene: 14. Germline V CDR1 and CDR2: SGHTA, FQGNSA. The CDR3 loop reads CASTPSPGLAGGLNEQFF. CDR3 nucleotide sequence: TGTGCCAGCACCCCCTCCCCGGGACTAGCGGGAGGTCTTAATGAGCAGTTCTTC. The whole variable domain, filled in from reference TRBV7-2 and TRBJ2-1, reads GAGVSQSPSNKVTEKGKDVELRCDPISGHTALYWYRQSLGQGLEFLIYFQGNSAPDKSGLPSDRFSAERTGGSVSTLTIQRTQQEDSAVYLCASTPSPGLAGGLNEQFFGPGTRLTVL.

The rearrangement uses TRBV28 and TRBJ2-7; 12 nucleotides agree with TRBD1. V trimming: 5 bases; J trimming: 4 bases; junction bases outside the gene matches: 9. Looked up from germline, CDR1 is MDHEN and CDR2 is SYDVKM. This CDR3 is built from 16 residues. The CDR3 DNA reads as TGTGCCAGCAGTGCCTCCGGGACAGGGGGCGGATACGAGCAGTACTTC. Translating gives CASSASGTGGGYEQYF.

A single count supports this clone. The V gene is TRBV9, the J gene TRBJ2-3, with D possibly called TRBD1 or TRBD2 (5 bases each). Looked up from germline, CDR1 is SGDLS and CDR2 is YYNGEE. Trimming took off 0 bases at V and 2 bases at J, with 7 bases between the two ends. The CDR3 extends over 14 amino acids. CDR3 sequence reads: CASSVVGTTDTQYF. For the CDR3, the DNA is TGTGCCAGCAGCGTAGTCGGGACCACAGATACGCAGTATTTT.

The chain uses TRBV5-4 and TRBJ2-7, with 8 bases lining up with TRBD2. Germline V gene lookup returns CDR1 SGHNT and CDR2 YYREEE (reference sequence). The CDR3 has 13 amino acids. V shed 3 bases, J shed 6 bases, and the junction held 5 bases outside the gene matches. The CDR3 nucleotides are TGTGCCAGCAGCTCACCCGGGGGGGCCGAGCAGTACTTC. It encodes CASSSPGGAEQYF.

The chain has TRBV27 and TRBJ2-7; D is possibly TRBD1 (5 bases). Germline V gives CDR1 MNHEY, CDR2 SMNVEV (reference sequence). V was shortened by 3 bases and J by 4 bases, with 22 bases between the two germline ends. The CDR3 consists of 17 residues. CDR3 in DNA: TGTGCCAGCAGTTTGCGTCCAGACCCCAGGGTAGGATACGAGCAGTACTTC. Protein sequence: CASSLRPDPRVGYEQYF.

A single count supports this clone. This chain links TRBV27 with TRBJ2-2, with 10 bases fitting TRBD1. Trimming at V came to 6 bases and at J to 7 bases, leaving 8 bases not matched to a gene. The CDR3 has 15 residues. Germline V gene lookup returns CDR1 MNHEY and CDR2 SMNVEV (reference sequence). The CDR3 sequence: CASSSRDRGVGELFF. As DNA, the CDR3 is TGTGCCAGCAGCTCGAGGGACAGGGGTGTCGGGGAGCTGTTTTTT.

This CDR3 is CASRKLGGYEQYF. CDR3 DNA: TGTGCCAGCAGGAAACTAGGGGGTTACGAGCAGTACTTC. The genes are TRBV27 and TRBJ2-7; possible D gene TRBD1, 6 bases. The CDR3 loop spans 13 amino acids. V lost 6 bases and J lost 4, with 13 bases in between. The V gene's germline CDR1 is MNHEY and CDR2 SMNVEV (reference sequence).

Note on this clone: Compared with germline, one end of the junction differs, possibly owing to a read error. Other DNA sequences of this sample code for an identical CDR3. The chain combines TRBV7-9 with TRBJ2-7; 12 bases align to TRBD2. The CDR3 covers 16 residues. Germline V gives CDR1 SEHNR, CDR2 FQNEAQ (reference sequence). CDR3 region: CASSLGLAGDSYEQYF. The CDR3 DNA reads TGCGCCAGCAGCCTGGGACTAGCGGGTGATTCCTACGAGCAGTACTTC.

The chain joins TRBV19 to TRBJ2-3; D ambiguous. Germline values: CDR1 LNHDA, CDR2 SQIVND (reference sequence). The CDR3 is made up of 16 amino acids. Trimming removed 7 bases at V and 0 bases at J, with 17 bases between. The CDR3 DNA follows: TGTGCCAGTACCCTCGGCAGGACCACTAGCACAGATACGCAGTATTTT. Its protein product is CASTLGRTTSTDTQYF.

The CDR3 DNA reads as TGTGCCAGTAGTATTTTTGGTAGGGAGACCCAGTACTTC. Translating gives CASSIFGRETQYF. The chain has TRBV19 and TRBJ2-5; D is unclear. The CDR3 is 13 amino acids. Germline-derived CDR1 and CDR2 are LNHDA and SQIVND (reference sequence). V lost 3 bases and J lost 5, with 10 bases in between. The whole variable domain, filled in from reference TRBV19 and TRBJ2-5, reads DGGITQSPKYLFRKEGQNVTLSCEQNLNHDAMYWYRQDPGQGLRLIYYSQIVNDFQKGDIAEGYSVSREKKESFPLTVTSAQKNPTAFYLCASSIFGRETQYFGPGTRLLVL.

Remarks on this clone: This sample also contains other DNA sequences that code for the same CDR3. V and J are TRBV27 and TRBJ2-7; TRBD1 matches at 9 bases. CDR3 length equals 14 residues. Trimming cost V 6 bases and J 1 base; bases outside gene matches: 4. Germline V gene lookup returns CDR1 MNHEY and CDR2 SMNVEV (reference sequence). CDR3 sequence (DNA): TGTGCCAGCAGCCGGGGACAGGGATCCTACGAGCAGTACTTC. This translates into CASSRGQGSYEQYF.

V and J are TRBV11-2 and TRBJ2-6; 9 nucleotides match TRBD1. V trimming: 4 bases; J trimming: 0 bases; junction bases outside the gene matches: 4. The CDR3 is made up of 17 amino acids. Germline V gene sequence: CDR1 SGHAT, CDR2 FQNNGV. The DNA for the CDR3 is TGTGCCAGCAGCTCACAGGGGGCGAGCTCTGGGGCCAACGTCCTGACTTTC. Amino acid sequence: CASSSQGASSGANVLTF.

J is TRBJ2-2 and V is TRBV7-9; either TRBD1 or TRBD2 may fit D (5 bases each). Trimming shortened V by 2 bases and J by 2 bases, and 12 bases separated the two germline ends. CDR1 and CDR2 from the germline V gene are SEHNR and FQNEAQ (reference sequence). The CDR3 is 16 amino acids. CDR3 bases: TGTGCCAGCAGCTTATTGGGGGTCTACAACACCGGGGAGCTGTTTTTT. It specifies CASSLLGVYNTGELFF.

The chain carries TRBV5-1 and TRBJ2-7; perhaps TRBD2 as D (5 bases). V shed 2 bases and J shed 2 bases, with 11 bases lying between them. CDR1 and CDR2 from the germline V gene are SGHRS and YFSETQ. The CDR3 extends over 14 amino acids. The CDR3 region is CASSFEGLTYEQYF. CDR3 DNA sequence: TGCGCCAGCAGCTTCGAGGGCTTAACCTACGAGCAGTACTTC.

This chain links TRBV18 with TRBJ2-1, with a tentative D call TRBD1 (5 bases). Germline V gene lookup returns CDR1 KGHSH and CDR2 LQKENI. Trimming removed 10 bases from V and 2 bases from J, with 12 bases in between. This CDR3 comprises 13 residues. The CDR3 DNA reads as TGTGCCACAGGGCCAGCAGCCTACAATGAGCAGTTCTTC. Its translation is CATGPAAYNEQFF.

The chain is built from TRBV21-1 and TRBJ1-3. TRBV21-1 is described as a pseudogene. The CDR3 totals 15 residues. The CDR3 coding sequence is TGTGCCAGCAGCAAAGGACGCGGCTCTGGAAACACCATATATTTT. Protein sequence: CASSKGRGSGNTIYF.

The chain is built from TRBV28 and TRBJ2-6, with a tentative D call TRBD2 (6 bases). Trimming cost V 1 base and J 2 bases, with 18 bases left between them. The CDR3 consists of 19 residues. The germline gives CDR1 MDHEN, CDR2 SYDVKM. CDR3 nucleotide sequence: TGTGCCAGCAGTTTATCGCTGGGCGGGGCAGGGACTGGGGCCAACGTCCTGACTTTC. This gives the protein CASSLSLGGAGTGANVLTF.

V is TRBV2 and J is TRBJ2-7; D is undetermined. From germline, CDR1 is SNHLY and CDR2 FYNNEI. V was shortened by 6 bases and J by 1 base, with 10 bases between the two germline ends. This CDR3 is 13 amino acids long. CDR3 nucleotides: TGTGCCAGCAGCCCTGTGGGGTCCTACGAGCAGTACTTC. Its translation is CASSPVGSYEQYF.